Following are 18 T cell receptor beta chains from one sample sequenced in a study of shared clonotypes between healthy human individuals. The table came from immunoSEQ multiplex PCR; TCRdb's copy has only in-frame clones and leaves some out. The repertoire has about 580,000 clones, about 98% of them found once; the top ten carry 0.3%. In the naive CD8 group, cells lacked CD45RO and were positively selected for CCR7, so terminally differentiated effector memory CD45RA+ cells were left out. Sequences were obtained from naive CD8+ T cells sorted from blood. Source of these receptors: a man aged 25-45 years in good health.

V and J are TRBV5-6 and TRBJ2-7; D is uncertain. The CDR3 has 15 amino acids. Trimming removed 2 bases from V and 1 base from J, with 13 bases in between. CDR1 and CDR2 from the germline V gene are SGHDT and YYEEEE. In nucleotides, the CDR3 is TGTGCCAGCAGCTTCACTGGCAGAGCTTCCTACGAGCAGTACTTC. Its protein product is CASSFTGRASYEQYF.

V is TRBV27 and J is TRBJ1-5; D ambiguous. Deletions cut 6 bases from V and 0 bases from J, with 9 bases between. The CDR3 is 14 residues long. Germline values: CDR1 MNHEY, CDR2 SMNVEV (reference sequence). CDR3 sequence (DNA): TGTGCCAGCAGAGAGATAGGTAGCAATCAGCCCCAGCATTTT. Its protein is CASREIGSNQPQHF.

As regards this clone: Germline is not matched at one junction end, which may reflect a read error. This sequence joins TRBV27 and TRBJ1-4, with 7 nucleotides matching TRBD1. Germline V gives CDR1 MNHEY, CDR2 SMNVEV (reference sequence). The CDR3 sequence is 14 residues long. The CDR3 loop is CVSSLKGGREKLFF. The CDR3 DNA follows: TGTGTCAGCAGTTTAAAAGGGGGCCGGGAAAAACTGTTTTTT.

This clone showed up just once. CDR3 protein: CASSEALRTNEKLFF. The CDR3 DNA reads TGTGCCAGCAGTGAGGCACTAAGAACTAATGAAAAACTGTTTTTT. The chain has TRBV2 and TRBJ1-4; D is uncertain. The CDR3 covers 15 residues. Germline V CDR1 and CDR2: SNHLY, FYNNEI. The V gene lost 3 bases and the J gene lost 1 base, with 9 bases spanning the gap.

This clone was observed a single time. V is TRBV2 and J is TRBJ2-1; the match to TRBD2 covers 7 bases. Trimming removed 6 bases from V and 8 bases from J; junction bases left unmatched: 13. The germline gives CDR1 SNHLY, CDR2 FYNNEI. The CDR3 spans 15 residues. The chain's CDR3 is CASRGGREAFDEQFF. As DNA, the CDR3 is TGTGCCAGCAGGGGGGGACGGGAGGCCTTTGATGAGCAGTTCTTC.

The rearrangement links TRBV13 to TRBJ2-5, with a tentative D call TRBD1 (6 bases). Germline CDR1 reads PRHDT; CDR2 reads FYEKMQ (reference sequence). CDR3 size: 14 residues. V dropped 1 base and J dropped 5 bases, with 11 bases sitting between them. The CDR3: CASSLESGEETQYF. CDR3 sequence (DNA): TGTGCCAGCAGCTTAGAGTCAGGGGAGGAGACCCAGTACTTC.

The chain has TRBV15 and TRBJ2-5, with 11 nucleotides matching TRBD2. This CDR3 has 17 amino acids. CDR1 is LNHNV and CDR2 is YYDKDF in the germline V gene (reference sequence). J lost 5 bases, V lost 1 base, and 9 bases had no gene match. The CDR3 is CATSRVSSGRAGETQYF. As DNA, the CDR3 is TGTGCCACCAGCAGAGTTAGTAGCGGGAGGGCCGGGGAGACCCAGTACTTC.

This sequence joins TRBV5-6 and TRBJ1-5, with a tentative D call TRBD1 (5 bases). The length of the CDR3 is 15 residues. The germline V gene has CDR1 SGHDT and CDR2 YYEEEE. Deletions cut 2 bases from V and 12 bases from J, with 21 bases between. The CDR3 spells CASSFGTAPPDNQHF. The DNA for the CDR3 is TGTGCCAGCAGCTTCGGGACGGCGCCTCCCGACAACCAGCATTTT.

The chain links TRBV10-1 to TRBJ2-7; D remains unclear. The CDR3 runs 13 residues. V lost 6 bases, J lost 0 bases, and 9 bases lay in between. Per germline, CDR1 WNHNN and CDR2 SYGVQD (reference sequence). CDR3 region: CASRVLASYEQYF. The CDR3 DNA sequence: TGCGCCAGCAGGGTACTGGCCTCCTACGAGCAGTACTTC.

The chain combines TRBV27 with TRBJ2-3; TRBD1 agrees at 9 bases. The V gene end was trimmed by 3 bases and the J gene end by 4 bases; junction bases not matched to a gene: 5. CDR3 length: 15 amino acids. Germline V CDR1 and CDR2: MNHEY, SMNVEV (reference sequence). The CDR3 sequence is CASSFLTGGSDTQYF. The CDR3 DNA follows: TGTGCCAGCAGTTTCTTGACAGGGGGATCAGATACGCAGTATTTT.

V gene TRBV27 combines with J gene TRBJ1-5; D is possibly TRBD1 (6 bases). The germline CDR1 and CDR2 sequences are MNHEY and SMNVEV (reference sequence). CDR3 length: 13 residues. V gave up 5 bases and J gave up 4 bases, with 9 bases separating them. This CDR3 is CASSRGANQPQHF. Here the CDR3 DNA reads TGTGCCAGCAGTAGGGGGGCAAATCAGCCCCAGCATTTT.

The chain couples TRBV29-1 to TRBJ1-2; D unclear. In germline, CDR1 is SQVTM, CDR2 ANQGSEA. Trimming took off 2 bases at V and 4 bases at J, with 8 bases between the two ends. CDR3 size: 12 residues. This chain's CDR3 is CSVENRLYGYTF. The CDR3 nucleotides are TGCAGCGTTGAAAATCGGCTCTATGGCTACACCTTC.

The V gene is TRBV19, the J gene TRBJ2-1, with 7 bases identical to TRBD1. There are 17 residues in the CDR3. Germline assignment: CDR1 LNHDA and CDR2 SQIVND (reference sequence). V was clipped by 2 bases and J by 0 bases; unmatched bases: 7. The CDR3 coding sequence is TGTGCCAGTAGTATATCTCAGGGGGTAAGCTCCTACAATGAGCAGTTCTTC. Protein product: CASSISQGVSSYNEQFF.

V and J are TRBV27 and TRBJ2-1; a possible D gene is TRBD2 (5 bases). Germline CDR1 and CDR2: MNHEY and SMNVEV (reference sequence). V shed 3 bases and J shed 9 bases, with 12 bases lying between them. The CDR3 has 13 residues. The DNA of the CDR3 is TGTGCCAGCAGTTTTTCGGGTCGGGGTGAGCAGTTCTTC. It is translated as CASSFSGRGEQFF.

In DNA, the CDR3 is TGTGCCAGCAGTCCCCCTACCTTGTCCGAGCGAGACGAAGGATACGAGCAGTACTTC. This codes for CASSPPTLSERDEGYEQYF. The rearrangement uses TRBV27 and TRBJ2-7; no definite D call. Germline-derived CDR1 and CDR2 are MNHEY and SMNVEV (reference sequence). The CDR3 is made up of 19 amino acids. With 5 bases removed from V and 4 bases from J, the gap between germline ends came to 30 bases.

This sequence joins TRBV5-1 and TRBJ2-5; no clear D gene. This CDR3 comprises 15 residues. Trimming removed 2 bases from V and 1 base from J, with 12 bases in between. The germline V gene has CDR1 SGHRS and CDR2 YFSETQ. The CDR3 region has the DNA TGCGCCAGCAGCTTAGGTTCGACGGTCCAAGAGACCCAGTACTTC. Amino acid sequence: CASSLGSTVQETQYF.

The gene calls are TRBV7-9 and TRBJ2-3; 11 bases line up with TRBD1. The V and J ends lost 5 bases and 4 bases, in that order; junction bases with no gene match: 17. There are 19 residues in the CDR3. In germline, CDR1 is SEHNR, CDR2 FQNEAQ (reference sequence). The CDR3 spells CASSTTRPDRGLGADTQYF. CDR3 nucleotide sequence: TGTGCCAGCAGCACCACCAGGCCGGACAGGGGGCTGGGCGCAGATACGCAGTATTTT.

Note on this clone: Other DNA sequences in this sample translate to the same CDR3. This chain connects TRBV27 to TRBJ2-7; 8 bases are a match to TRBD1. Germline loops: CDR1 MNHEY, CDR2 SMNVEV (reference sequence). Trimming at V came to 5 bases and at J to 3 bases, leaving 6 bases not matched to a gene. This CDR3 contains 14 residues. CDR3 in amino acids: CASSLTGVSYEQYF. DNA of the CDR3: TGTGCCAGCAGTCTGACAGGGGTGAGCTACGAGCAGTACTTC.